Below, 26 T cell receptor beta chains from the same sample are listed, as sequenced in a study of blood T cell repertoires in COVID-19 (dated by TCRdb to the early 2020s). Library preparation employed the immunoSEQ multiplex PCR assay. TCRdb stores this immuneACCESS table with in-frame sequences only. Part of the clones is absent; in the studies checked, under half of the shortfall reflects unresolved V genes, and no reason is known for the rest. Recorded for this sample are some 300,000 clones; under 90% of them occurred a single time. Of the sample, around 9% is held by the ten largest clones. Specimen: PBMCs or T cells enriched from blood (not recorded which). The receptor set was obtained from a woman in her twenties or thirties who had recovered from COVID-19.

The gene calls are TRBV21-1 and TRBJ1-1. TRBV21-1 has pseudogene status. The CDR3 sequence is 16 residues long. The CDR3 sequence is CASRAPTDGGNTEAFF. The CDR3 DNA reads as TGTGCCAGCAGAGCACCAACTGACGGGGGGAACACTGAAGCTTTCTTT.

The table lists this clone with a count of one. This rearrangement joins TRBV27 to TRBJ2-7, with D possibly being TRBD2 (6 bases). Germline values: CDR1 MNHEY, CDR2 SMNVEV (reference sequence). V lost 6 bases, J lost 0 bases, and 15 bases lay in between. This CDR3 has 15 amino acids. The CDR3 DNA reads TGTGCCAGCAGACGATATAGCGGAAACTCCTACGAGCAGTACTTC. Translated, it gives CASRRYSGNSYEQYF.

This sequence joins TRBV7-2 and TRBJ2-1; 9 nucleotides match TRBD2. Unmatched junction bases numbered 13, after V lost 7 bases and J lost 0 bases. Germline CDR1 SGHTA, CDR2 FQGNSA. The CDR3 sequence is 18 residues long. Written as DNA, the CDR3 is TGTGCCAGCACCCCGCGTAGGGGGCGGGAGGGCTCCTACAATGAGCAGTTCTTC. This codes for CASTPRRGREGSYNEQFF. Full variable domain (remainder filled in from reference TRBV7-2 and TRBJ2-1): GAGVSQSPSNKVTEKGKDVELRCDPISGHTALYWYRQSLGQGLEFLIYFQGNSAPDKSGLPSDRFSAERTGGSVSTLTIQRTQQEDSAVYLCASTPRRGREGSYNEQFFGPGTRLTVL.

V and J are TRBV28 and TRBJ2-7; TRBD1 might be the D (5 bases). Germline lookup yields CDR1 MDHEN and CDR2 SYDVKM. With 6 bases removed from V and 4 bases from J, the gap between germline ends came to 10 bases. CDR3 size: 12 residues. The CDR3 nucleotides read TGTGCCAGCAGCCTCCGACAGTACGAGCAGTACTTC. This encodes CASSLRQYEQYF.

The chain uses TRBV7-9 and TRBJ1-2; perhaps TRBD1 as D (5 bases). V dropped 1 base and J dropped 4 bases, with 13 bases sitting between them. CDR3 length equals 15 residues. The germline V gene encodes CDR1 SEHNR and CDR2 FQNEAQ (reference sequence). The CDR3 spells CASSLEVQTVYGYTF. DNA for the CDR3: TGTGCCAGCAGCTTAGAGGTCCAGACAGTCTATGGCTACACCTTC.

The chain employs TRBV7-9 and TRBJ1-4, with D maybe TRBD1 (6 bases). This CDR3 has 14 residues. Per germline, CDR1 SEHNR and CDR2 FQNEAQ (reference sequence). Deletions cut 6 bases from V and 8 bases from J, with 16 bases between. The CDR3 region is CASSLRETGEKLFF. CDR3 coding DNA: TGTGCCAGCAGTTTAAGAGAGACAGGAGAAAAACTGTTTTTT. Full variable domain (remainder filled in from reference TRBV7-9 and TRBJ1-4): DTGVSQNPRHKITKRGQNVTFRCDPISEHNRLYWYRQTLGQGPEFLTYFQNEAQLEKSRLLSDRFSAERPKGSFSTLEIQRTEQGDSAMYLCASSLRETGEKLFFGSGTQLSVL.

The CDR3 region is CAWSVGRWNTEAFF. In nucleotides, the CDR3 is TGTGCCTGGAGTGTAGGCAGGTGGAACACTGAAGCTTTCTTT. The chain couples TRBV30 to TRBJ1-1; D is uncertain. The CDR3 has 14 amino acids. V was clipped by 0 bases and J by 1 base, with 9 bases between them. The V gene's germline CDR1 is GTSNPN and CDR2 SVGIG (reference sequence).

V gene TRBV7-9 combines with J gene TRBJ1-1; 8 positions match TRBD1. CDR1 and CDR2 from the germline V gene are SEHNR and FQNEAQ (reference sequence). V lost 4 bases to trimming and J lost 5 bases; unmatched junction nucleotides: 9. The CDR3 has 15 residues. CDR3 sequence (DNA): TGTGCCAGCAGCTCTCCAGGGGGCGCCGGGACTGAAGCTTTCTTT. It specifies CASSSPGGAGTEAFF.

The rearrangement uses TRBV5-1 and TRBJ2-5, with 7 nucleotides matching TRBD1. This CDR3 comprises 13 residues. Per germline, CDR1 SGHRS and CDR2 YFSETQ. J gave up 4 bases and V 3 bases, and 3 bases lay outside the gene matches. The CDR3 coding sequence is TGCGCCAGCAGCTACGCAGGGGGAGAGACCCAGTACTTC. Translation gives CASSYAGGETQYF.

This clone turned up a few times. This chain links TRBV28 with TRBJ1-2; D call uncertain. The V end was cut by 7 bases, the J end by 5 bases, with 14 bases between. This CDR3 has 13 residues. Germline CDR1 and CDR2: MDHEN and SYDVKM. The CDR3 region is CASTLGNRYGYTF. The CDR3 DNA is TGTGCCAGCACATTAGGCAACAGATATGGCTACACCTTC.

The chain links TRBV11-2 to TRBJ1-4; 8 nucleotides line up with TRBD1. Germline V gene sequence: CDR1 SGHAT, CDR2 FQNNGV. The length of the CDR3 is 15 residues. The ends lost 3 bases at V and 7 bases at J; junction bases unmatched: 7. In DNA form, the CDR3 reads TGTGCCAGCAGCTTTCTTGGGACAGGACGTGAAAAACTGTTTTTT. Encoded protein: CASSFLGTGREKLFF. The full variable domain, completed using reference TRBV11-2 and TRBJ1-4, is EAGVAQSPRYKIIEKRQSVAFWCNPISGHATLYWYQQILGQGPKLLIQFQNNGVVDDSQLPKDRFSAERLKGVDSTLKIQPAKLEDSAVYLCASSFLGTGREKLFFGSGTQLSVL.

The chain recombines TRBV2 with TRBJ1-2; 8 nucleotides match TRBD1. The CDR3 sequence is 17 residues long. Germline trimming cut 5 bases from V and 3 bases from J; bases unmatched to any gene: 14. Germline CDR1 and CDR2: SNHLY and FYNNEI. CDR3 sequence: CASSRRYPDRGDYGYTF. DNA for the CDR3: TGTGCCAGCAGTAGACGGTATCCTGACAGGGGTGACTATGGCTACACCTTC. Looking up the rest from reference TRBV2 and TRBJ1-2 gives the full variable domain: EPEVTQTPSHQVTQMGQEVILRCVPISNHLYFYWYRQILGQKVEFLVSFYNNEISEKSEIFDDQFSVERPDGSNFTLKIRSTKLEDSAMYFCASSRRYPDRGDYGYTFGSGTRLTVV.

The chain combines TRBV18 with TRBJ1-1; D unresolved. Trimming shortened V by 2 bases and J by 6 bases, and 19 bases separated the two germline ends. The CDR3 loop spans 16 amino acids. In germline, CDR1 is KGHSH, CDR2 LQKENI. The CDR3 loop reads CASSPNGVARLAEAFF. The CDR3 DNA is TGTGCCAGCTCACCAAACGGGGTTGCACGGTTAGCTGAAGCTTTCTTT.

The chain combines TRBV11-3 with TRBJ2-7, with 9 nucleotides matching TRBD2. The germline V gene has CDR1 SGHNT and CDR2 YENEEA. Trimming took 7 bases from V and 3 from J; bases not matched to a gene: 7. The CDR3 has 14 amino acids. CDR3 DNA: TGTGCCAGCAACAATAGCGGGAGCATCTACGAGCAGTACTTC. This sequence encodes CASNNSGSIYEQYF.

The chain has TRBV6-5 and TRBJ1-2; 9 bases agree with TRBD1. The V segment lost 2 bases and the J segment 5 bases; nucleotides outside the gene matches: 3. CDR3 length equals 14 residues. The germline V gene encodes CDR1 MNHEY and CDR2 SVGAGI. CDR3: CASSYRDRAYGYTF. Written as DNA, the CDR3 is TGTGCCAGCAGTTACCGGGACAGGGCATATGGCTACACCTTC.

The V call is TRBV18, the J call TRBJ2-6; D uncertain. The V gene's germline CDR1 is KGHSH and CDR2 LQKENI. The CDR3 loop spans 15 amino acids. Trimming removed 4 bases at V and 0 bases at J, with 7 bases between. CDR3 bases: TGTGCCAGCTCACTGGGCCGCTCTGGGGCCAACGTCCTGACTTTC. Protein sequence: CASSLGRSGANVLTF. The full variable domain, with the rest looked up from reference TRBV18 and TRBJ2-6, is NAGVMQNPRHLVRRRGQEARLRCSPMKGHSHVYWYRQLPEEGLKFMVYLQKENIIDESGMPKERFSAEFPKEGPSILRIQQVVRGDSAAYFCASSLGRSGANVLTFGAGSRLTVL.

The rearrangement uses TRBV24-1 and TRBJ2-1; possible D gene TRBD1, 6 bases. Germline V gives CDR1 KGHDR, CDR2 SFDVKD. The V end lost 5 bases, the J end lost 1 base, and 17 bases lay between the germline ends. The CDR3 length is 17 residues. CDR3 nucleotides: TGTGCCACCAGTGGATTGACGGACAGATCATCCTACAATGAGCAGTTCTTC. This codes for CATSGLTDRSSYNEQFF.

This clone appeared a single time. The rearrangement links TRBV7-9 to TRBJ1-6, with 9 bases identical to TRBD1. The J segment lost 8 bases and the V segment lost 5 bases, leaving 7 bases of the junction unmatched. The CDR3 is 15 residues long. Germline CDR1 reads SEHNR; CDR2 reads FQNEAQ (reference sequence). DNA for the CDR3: TGTGCCAGCAGCCCCCGGGACAGGGATTATTCACCCCTCCACTTT. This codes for CASSPRDRDYSPLHF. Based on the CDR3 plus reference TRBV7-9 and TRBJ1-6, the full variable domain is DTGVSQNPRHKITKRGQNVTFRCDPISEHNRLYWYRQTLGQGPEFLTYFQNEAQLEKSRLLSDRFSAERPKGSFSTLEIQRTEQGDSAMYLCASSPRDRDYSPLHFGNGTRLTVT.

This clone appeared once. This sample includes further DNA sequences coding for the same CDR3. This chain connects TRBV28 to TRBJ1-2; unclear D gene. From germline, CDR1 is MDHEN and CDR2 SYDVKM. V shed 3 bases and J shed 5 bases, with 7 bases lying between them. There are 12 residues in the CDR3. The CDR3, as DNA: TGTGCCAGCAGTTTGACGGGTTATGGCTACACCTTC. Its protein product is CASSLTGYGYTF.

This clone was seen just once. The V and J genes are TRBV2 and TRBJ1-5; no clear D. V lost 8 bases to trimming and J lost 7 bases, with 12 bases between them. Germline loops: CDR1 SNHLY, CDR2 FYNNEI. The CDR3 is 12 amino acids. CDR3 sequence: CASGGYGQPQHF. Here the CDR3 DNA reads TGTGCCAGCGGAGGGTACGGCCAGCCCCAGCATTTT.

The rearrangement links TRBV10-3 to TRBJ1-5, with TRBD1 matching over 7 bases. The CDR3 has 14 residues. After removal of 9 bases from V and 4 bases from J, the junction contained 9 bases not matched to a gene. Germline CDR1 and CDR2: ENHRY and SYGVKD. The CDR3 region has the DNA TGTGCCATTAGCCAGGGGGTCGGGAATCAGCCCCAGCATTTT. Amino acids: CAISQGVGNQPQHF.

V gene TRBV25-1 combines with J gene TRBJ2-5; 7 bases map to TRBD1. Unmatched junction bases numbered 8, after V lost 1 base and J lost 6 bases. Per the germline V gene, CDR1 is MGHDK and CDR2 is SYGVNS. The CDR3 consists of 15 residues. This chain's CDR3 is CASSESGGRGKTQYF. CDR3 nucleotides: TGTGCCAGCAGTGAATCAGGGGGAAGGGGAAAGACCCAGTACTTC.

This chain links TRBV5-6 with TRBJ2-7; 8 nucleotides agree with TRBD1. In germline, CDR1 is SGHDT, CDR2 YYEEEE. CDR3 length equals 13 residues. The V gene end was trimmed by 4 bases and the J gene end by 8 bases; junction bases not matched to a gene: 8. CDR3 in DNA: TGTGCCAGCAGCCCCGGGACAGGCGTCCAGCAGTACTTC. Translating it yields CASSPGTGVQQYF. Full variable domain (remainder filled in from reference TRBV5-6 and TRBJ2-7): DAGVTQSPTHLIKTRGQQVTLRCSPKSGHDTVSWYQQALGQGPQFIFQYYEEEERQRGNFPDRFSGHQFPNYSSELNVNALLLGDSALYLCASSPGTGVQQYFGPGTRLTVT.

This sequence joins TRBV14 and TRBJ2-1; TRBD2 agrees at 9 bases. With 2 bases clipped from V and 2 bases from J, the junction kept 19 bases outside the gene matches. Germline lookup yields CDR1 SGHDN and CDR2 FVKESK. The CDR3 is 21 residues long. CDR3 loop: CASSQQGLRGNSGRAYNEQFF. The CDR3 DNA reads TGTGCCAGCAGCCAACAAGGCCTCAGGGGGAATAGCGGGAGAGCCTACAATGAGCAGTTCTTC.

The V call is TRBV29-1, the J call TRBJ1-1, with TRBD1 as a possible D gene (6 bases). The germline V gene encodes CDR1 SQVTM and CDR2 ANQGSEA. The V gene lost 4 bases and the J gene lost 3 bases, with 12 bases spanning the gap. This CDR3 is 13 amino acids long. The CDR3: CSVVVYRDTEAFF. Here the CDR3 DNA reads TGCAGCGTTGTTGTGTACAGGGACACTGAAGCTTTCTTT.

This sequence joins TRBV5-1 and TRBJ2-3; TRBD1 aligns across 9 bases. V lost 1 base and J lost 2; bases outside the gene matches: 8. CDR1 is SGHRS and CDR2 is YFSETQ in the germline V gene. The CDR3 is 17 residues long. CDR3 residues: CASSLSTGQGVTDTQYF. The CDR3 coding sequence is TGCGCCAGCAGCTTGTCGACGGGACAGGGCGTCACAGATACGCAGTATTTT.